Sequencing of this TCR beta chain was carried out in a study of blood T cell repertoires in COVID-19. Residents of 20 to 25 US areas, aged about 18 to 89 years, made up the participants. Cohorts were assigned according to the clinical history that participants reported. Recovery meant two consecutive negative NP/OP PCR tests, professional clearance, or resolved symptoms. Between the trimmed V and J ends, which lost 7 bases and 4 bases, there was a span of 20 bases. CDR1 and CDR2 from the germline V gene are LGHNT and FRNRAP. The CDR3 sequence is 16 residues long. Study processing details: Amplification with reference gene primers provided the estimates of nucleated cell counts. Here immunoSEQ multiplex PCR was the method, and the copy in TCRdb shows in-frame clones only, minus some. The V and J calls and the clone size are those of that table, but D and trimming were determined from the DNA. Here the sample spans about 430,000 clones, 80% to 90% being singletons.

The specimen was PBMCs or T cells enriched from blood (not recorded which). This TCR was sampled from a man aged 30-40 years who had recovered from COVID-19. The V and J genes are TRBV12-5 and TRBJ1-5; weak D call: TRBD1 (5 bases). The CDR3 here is CASVTDLSRGNQPQHF. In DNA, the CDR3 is TGTGCTAGTGTTACGGATTTATCCCGGGGGAATCAGCCCCAGCATTTT.